This TCR beta chain was sequenced during a study of T cell changes during pregnancy in multiple sclerosis. Method: immunoSEQ multiplex PCR; TCRdb's copy keeps in-frame clones and lacks some. The data show tens of thousands of clones, roughly nine tenths seen once. The CDR3 is 13 amino acids. Germline V lookup: CDR1 SGDLS, CDR2 YYNGEE. V lost 2 bases, J lost 1 base, and 4 bases lay in between. The sequencing used CD4+ T cells from peripheral blood mononuclear cells, collected before pregnancy. The source of this sequence is a female donor with multiple sclerosis, enrolled in a pregnancy study. The chain joins TRBV9 to TRBJ1-3; D is unclear. The CDR3 DNA is TGTGCCAGCAGCGTCGGTTCTGGAAACACCATATATTTT. Amino acids: CASSVGSGNTIYF.